A selection of T cell receptor beta chains follows, all from one sample in a study of identical twins. TCRdb reanalysed the 5' RACE reads using MiXCR and keeps one entry per CDR3 protein. The repertoire holds about 520,000 distinct CDR3 sequences, with roughly a fifth as singletons. A further study also used this sample, focusing on T cells expressing NK-cell markers.

Material for sequencing was CD4+ T cells sorted from blood. Every receptor here comes from a woman under 30 in good health. Each CDR3 is given with its conserved first and last residue. A D gene is named only where the DNA matches it firmly. Only part of the rows carry a size: once, few, many, or a class if the clone is expanded.

15	TRBV12-3/TRBV12-4	.	TRBJ2-3	TRBD2	CASSLNSGRTDTQYF	TGTGCCAGCAGTTTAAACAGCGGGAGGACAGATACGCAGTATTTT
15	TRBV20-1	few	TRBJ2-3	TRBD2	CSASRTSGGTDTQYF	TGCAGTGCTAGTCGGACTAGCGGGGGCACAGATACGCAGTATTTT
14	TRBV4-2	.	TRBJ1-6	.	CASSQEDYNSPLHF	TGTGCCAGCAGCCAAGAGGACTATAATTCACCCCTCCACTTT
13	TRBV10-2	many	TRBJ2-3	TRBD2	CASGFSGADTQYF	TGCGCCAGCGGATTTAGCGGGGCAGATACGCAGTATTTT
16	TRBV7-8	once	TRBJ2-2	.	CASSLSVQPHTGELFF	TGTGCCAGCAGCCTAAGCGTCCAGCCCCACACCGGGGAGCTGTTTTTT
13	TRBV6-1	few	TRBJ1-2	TRBD1	CASRPGTGVGYTF	TGTGCCAGCAGACCCGGGACAGGGGTCGGCTACACCTTC
12	TRBV20-1	.	TRBJ2-3	.	CSARGPGDTQYF	TGCAGTGCCAGAGGGCCGGGGGATACGCAGTATTTT
15	TRBV9	.	TRBJ1-1	.	CASSAGTRDTTEAFF	TGTGCCAGCAGCGCGGGAACCCGGGACACCACTGAAGCTTTCTTT
13	TRBV5-6	.	TRBJ1-1	.	CASSLVSYTEAFF	TGTGCCAGCAGCTTGGTGTCGTACACTGAAGCTTTCTTT
14	TRBV9	.	TRBJ1-1	.	CASSAVTANTEAFF	TGTGCCAGCAGCGCGGTGACGGCGAACACTGAAGCTTTCTTT
11	TRBV6-6	few	TRBJ1-1	.	CATTGSVEAFF	TGTGCCACCACAGGGTCTGTTGAAGCTTTCTTT
13	TRBV5-6	many	TRBJ2-1	TRBD1	CASSPGQPNEQFF	TGTGCCAGCAGCCCGGGACAGCCTAATGAGCAGTTCTTC
17	TRBV2	few	TRBJ2-5	TRBD2	CASFGIVGGRAVETQYF	TGTGCCAGCTTCGGTATTGTAGGCGGGAGGGCCGTTGAGACCCAGTACTTC
14	TRBV7-2	few	TRBJ1-3	.	CASSLANYGNTIYF	TGTGCCAGCAGCTTAGCTAATTATGGAAACACCATATATTTT
15	TRBV6-1	few	TRBJ1-2	.	CASSEAQGGARGYTF	TGTGCCAGCAGTGAAGCGCAAGGGGGGGCGCGTGGCTACACCTTC
15	TRBV5-1	few	TRBJ1-1	TRBD1	CASSLVRGLDTEAFF	TGCGCCAGCAGCTTGGTCAGGGGGCTGGACACTGAAGCTTTCTTT
12	TRBV12-3/TRBV12-4	many	TRBJ1-2	TRBD1	CASSPGGGGYTF	TGTGCCAGCAGTCCAGGGGGGGGCGGCTACACCTTC
13	TRBV5-4	.	TRBJ2-7	.	CASSPVKGGEQYF	TGTGCCAGCAGCCCGGTCAAGGGTGGCGAGCAGTACTTC
14	TRBV12-3/TRBV12-4	few	TRBJ2-3	.	CASSFSVGTDTQYF	TGTGCCAGCAGCTTTTCCGTGGGCACAGATACGCAGTATTTT
16	TRBV7-8	.	TRBJ2-1	TRBD2	CASSLKSSGGWNEQFF	TGTGCCAGCAGCTTAAAGTCTAGCGGGGGGTGGAATGAGCAGTTCTTC
12	TRBV29-1	few	TRBJ1-1	.	CSGTWEDTEAFF	TGCAGCGGAACTTGGGAGGACACTGAAGCTTTCTTT
16	TRBV7-2	.	TRBJ2-3	.	CASSQSSANGRDTQYF	TGTGCCAGCAGCCAATCCTCCGCCAATGGACGGGATACGCAGTATTTT
15	TRBV7-2	few	TRBJ1-2	.	CASSWTVTLNYGYTF	TGTGCCAGCAGCTGGACGGTAACTCTTAACTATGGCTACACCTTC
15	TRBV7-3	many	TRBJ2-2	.	CASSLRAATPGELFF	TGTGCCAGCAGCTTGAGGGCGGCGACGCCCGGGGAGCTGTTTTTT
17	TRBV27	few	TRBJ2-2	TRBD2	CASSLFRTSGRHGELFF	TGTGCCAGCAGTTTATTTAGGACTAGCGGGAGGCACGGGGAGCTGTTTTTT
15	TRBV6-2/TRBV6-3	few	TRBJ2-7	TRBD1	CASSGFGTAAYEQYF	TGTGCCAGCAGTGGATTCGGGACAGCGGCCTACGAGCAGTACTTC
14	TRBV20-1	.	TRBJ2-5	TRBD2	CSAAHSGGGETQYF	TGCAGTGCTGCACATAGCGGGGGAGGGGAGACCCAGTACTTC
13	TRBV12-3/TRBV12-4	few	TRBJ1-2	.	CASSLRETNGYTF	TGTGCCAGCAGTTTGAGAGAAACCAATGGCTACACCTTC
16	TRBV5-8	.	TRBJ2-3	TRBD2	CASSFTSGGVIYTQYF	TGTGCCAGCAGCTTTACTAGCGGGGGGGTCATTTATACGCAGTATTTT
14	TRBV20-1	.	TRBJ2-3	TRBD2	CSARLAGERHTQYF	TGCAGTGCGAGACTAGCGGGGGAGCGACATACGCAGTATTTT
16	TRBV18	few	TRBJ2-3	TRBD2	CASSPGLAGVRNTQYF	TGTGCCAGCTCACCCGGACTAGCGGGAGTACGGAATACGCAGTATTTT
17	TRBV6-1	.	TRBJ2-5	TRBD2	CASSPLVGAGVQETQYF	TGTGCCAGCAGTCCCCTTGTCGGAGCGGGGGTCCAAGAGACCCAGTACTTC
14	TRBV30	.	TRBJ2-4	.	CAWSVGPAKNIQYF	TGTGCCTGGAGTGTAGGACCAGCCAAAAACATTCAGTACTTC
10	TRBV18	.	TRBJ2-7	.	CAVGRQAEYF	TGTGCAGTGGGCCGACAGGCGGAGTACTTC
12	TRBV20-1	few	TRBJ2-2	TRBD1	CGHRGRAGELFF	TGCGGGCACAGGGGGCGCGCTGGGGAGCTGTTTTTT
16	TRBV10-3	many	TRBJ2-3	TRBD2	CAISEGLAGATDTQYF	TGTGCCATCAGCGAGGGACTAGCGGGAGCCACAGATACGCAGTATTTT
13	TRBV3-1	few	TRBJ2-5	.	CASSQPRDGTQYF	TGTGCCAGCAGCCAGCCCCGGGACGGGACCCAGTACTTC
15	TRBV6-4	.	TRBJ1-2	TRBD1	CASSDRDRGNYGYTF	TGTGCCAGCAGTGACCGGGACAGGGGGAACTATGGCTACACCTTC
13	TRBV2	.	TRBJ1-1	.	CASSRDLSTEAFF	TGTGCCAGCAGTCGGGACCTTTCCACTGAAGCTTTCTTT
15	TRBV12-3/TRBV12-4	many	TRBJ1-6	.	CASSRGGSVNSPLHF	TGTGCCAGCAGTCGAGGGGGATCTGTAAATTCACCCCTCCACTTT
13	TRBV6-1	.	TRBJ2-7	TRBD1	CASRGQGPYEQYF	TGTGCCAGCAGAGGACAGGGACCCTACGAGCAGTACTTC
15	TRBV5-5	few	TRBJ2-6	.	CASSLMLPGANVLTF	TGTGCCAGCAGCTTGATGCTCCCCGGGGCCAACGTCCTGACTTTC
14	TRBV9	.	TRBJ1-1	.	CASSVEGGRGEAFF	TGTGCCAGCAGCGTAGAGGGGGGCCGCGGTGAAGCTTTCTTT
15	TRBV10-3	few	TRBJ2-1	.	CAISESGQAYNEQFF	TGTGCCATCAGTGAGTCGGGGCAGGCCTACAATGAGCAGTTCTTC
14	TRBV5-1	few	TRBJ2-3	TRBD1	CASSWGQGTDTQYF	TGCGCCAGCAGCTGGGGACAGGGAACAGATACGCAGTATTTT
17	TRBV20-1	.	TRBJ2-3	TRBD2	CSARGSLAGGLTDTQYF	TGCAGTGCTAGAGGATCGCTAGCGGGGGGCCTCACAGATACGCAGTATTTT
14	TRBV5-1	.	TRBJ2-2	.	CASRPGLNTGELFF	TGCGCCAGCAGACCCGGCCTGAACACCGGGGAGCTGTTTTTT
11	TRBV5-1	few	TRBJ2-3	.	CASSLESTQYF	TGCGCCAGCAGCTTGGAGAGTACGCAGTATTTT
16	TRBV14	.	TRBJ2-7	.	CASSQDLVFSPREQYF	TGTGCCAGCAGCCAAGATTTGGTCTTTTCCCCGCGCGAGCAGTACTTC
14	TRBV27	.	TRBJ1-5	.	CASSLFRGNQPQHF	TGTGCCAGCAGTTTATTTAGAGGGAATCAGCCCCAGCATTTT
15	TRBV6-1	many	TRBJ2-7	TRBD1	CASTQDPTGDNEQYF	TGTGCCAGCACCCAGGACCCGACAGGGGACAACGAGCAGTACTTC
17	TRBV5-1	.	TRBJ2-5	.	CASSRNNPTGRKETQYF	TGCGCCAGCAGCCGAAATAACCCAACAGGGCGAAAAGAGACCCAGTACTTC
14	TRBV30	.	TRBJ2-2	.	CAWSVVLGTGELFF	TGTGCCTGGAGTGTAGTACTGGGCACCGGGGAGCTGTTTTTT
13	TRBV11-1	few	TRBJ1-5	.	CASSGGREQPQHF	TGTGCCAGCAGTGGAGGGCGAGAGCAGCCCCAGCATTTT
15	TRBV3-1	.	TRBJ2-3	.	CASSQAVLATDTQYF	TGTGCCAGCAGCCAAGCCGTCTTGGCTACAGATACGCAGTATTTT
14	TRBV5-1	.	TRBJ2-1	.	CASSPGTEHNEQFF	TGCGCCAGCAGCCCCGGGACTGAGCACAATGAGCAGTTCTTC
14	TRBV20-1	.	TRBJ2-3	.	CSARAPFGSDTQYF	TGCAGTGCTAGAGCCCCGTTTGGTTCAGATACGCAGTATTTT